These 3 T cell receptor beta chains were sequenced from one sample in a study of blood T cell repertoires in COVID-19. Data came from immunoSEQ multiplex PCR; TCRdb stores just in-frame clones and leaves some out. Of about 200,000 clones listed, 89% are singletons. The sequencing sample was made of PBMCs or T cells enriched from blood (not recorded which). Source of these receptors: a woman in her late teens or twenties who had recovered from COVID-19.

Concerning this clone itself: Other DNA sequences in the same sample also yield this CDR3. The chain uses TRBV7-9 and TRBJ1-2; TRBD1 agrees at 8 bases. The trim removed 1 base at V and 2 bases at J, leaving 0 bases unmatched. This CDR3 has 14 amino acids. CDR1 SEHNR and CDR2 FQNEAQ come from the germline V gene (reference sequence). The CDR3 region has the DNA TGTGCCAGCAGCTTAGGACAGGGGAACTATGGCTACACCTTC. Translating gives CASSLGQGNYGYTF.

This chain connects TRBV9 to TRBJ2-1, with a weak D call TRBD1 (5 bases). V lost 0 bases to trimming and J lost 4 bases, with 11 bases between them. Germline V CDR1 and CDR2: SGDLS, YYNGEE. The CDR3 consists of 15 residues. The CDR3 protein is CASSVGGSGYNEQFF. The CDR3 DNA reads TGTGCCAGCAGCGTAGGTGGTTCAGGGTACAATGAGCAGTTCTTC. The entire variable domain, with the rest obtained from reference TRBV9 and TRBJ2-1, is as follows: DSGVTQTPKHLITATGQRVTLRCSPRSGDLSVYWYQQSLDQGLQFLIQYYNGEERAKGNILERFSAQQFPDLHSELNLSSLELGDSALYFCASSVGGSGYNEQFFGPGTRLTVL.

The rearrangement uses TRBV24-1 and TRBJ1-2; a possible D gene is TRBD1 (5 bases). This CDR3 has 13 amino acids. Trimming removed 7 bases at V and 6 bases at J, with 14 bases between. CDR1 is KGHDR, CDR2 SFDVKD, per germline. For the CDR3, the DNA is TGTGCCACCAGGGGGGGGACGTTAAATGGCTACACCTTC. It encodes CATRGGTLNGYTF.